Presented here are 25 T cell receptor beta chains from one specimen sequenced in a study of technical replicates of blood from a handful of donors. Sequencing used immunoSEQ multiplex PCR; TCRdb keeps in-frame clones, though not all of them. The sample includes over 10,000 clones, more than 75% of them seen just once. The sequencing input was PBMCs. All receptors come from a human donor in good health.

The V and J genes are TRBV18 and TRBJ2-2; no firm D call. This CDR3 spans 12 amino acids. Germline lookup yields CDR1 KGHSH and CDR2 LQKENI. The ends were cut back, 5 bases at V and 3 bases at J, with 4 bases in the middle. The CDR3 spells CASSADTGELFF. CDR3 nucleotides: TGTGCCAGCTCAGCAGACACCGGGGAGCTGTTTTTT. Variable domain in full (rest from reference TRBV18 and TRBJ2-2): NAGVMQNPRHLVRRRGQEARLRCSPMKGHSHVYWYRQLPEEGLKFMVYLQKENIIDESGMPKERFSAEFPKEGPSILRIQQVVRGDSAAYFCASSADTGELFFGEGSRLTVL.

The chain carries TRBV19 and TRBJ2-2, with 9 bases lining up with TRBD1. Germline lookup yields CDR1 LNHDA and CDR2 SQIVND (reference sequence). This CDR3 contains 16 residues. V gave up 4 bases and J gave up 4 bases; unmatched junction bases: 7. CDR3 sequence reads: CASSSAGQGGTGELFF. CDR3 nucleotides: TGTGCCAGTAGTAGTGCGGGACAGGGCGGCACCGGGGAGCTGTTTTTT.

V usage is TRBV5-1 and J usage is TRBJ1-1; a weak D match, TRBD1 (5 bases). The V end lost 2 bases, the J end lost 5 bases, and 13 bases lay between the germline ends. The length of the CDR3 is 14 residues. Germline CDR1 SGHRS, CDR2 YFSETQ. CDR3 in amino acids: CASSFQGIGTEAFF. CDR3 nucleotide sequence: TGCGCCAGCAGCTTTCAGGGAATTGGGACTGAAGCTTTCTTT.

The chain uses TRBV30 and TRBJ2-7, with no clear D. V was clipped by 0 bases and J by 8 bases, with 11 bases between them. The CDR3 runs 12 residues. Germline V gene sequence: CDR1 GTSNPN, CDR2 SVGIG (reference sequence). The CDR3: CAWSVTVSKQYF. CDR3 DNA: TGTGCCTGGAGTGTAACGGTCTCGAAGCAGTACTTC. Together with reference TRBV30 and TRBJ2-7, the CDR3 gives the full variable domain: SQTIHQWPATLVQPVGSPLSLECTVEGTSNPNLYWYRQAAGRGLQLLFYSVGIGQISSEVPQNLSASRPQDRQFILSSKKLLLSDSGFYLCAWSVTVSKQYFGPGTRLTVT.

This clone was picked up a small number of times. The chain joins TRBV29-1 to TRBJ2-7; maybe TRBD1 (6 bases). CDR3 length: 12 amino acids. Trimming stripped 6 bases from V and 2 bases from J, with 11 bases between. Per the germline V gene, CDR1 is SQVTM and CDR2 is ANQGSEA. CDR3 coding DNA: TGCAGCGTAGGGGGACAAACCTACGAGCAGTACTTC. Translation: CSVGGQTYEQYF.

This clone was observed once. V is TRBV7-2 and J is TRBJ2-1; D is possibly TRBD2 (6 bases). The CDR3 has 14 residues. Trimming shortened V by 1 base and J by 3 bases, and 7 bases separated the two germline ends. Germline V gene data show CDR1 as SGHTA and CDR2 as FQGNSA. CDR3 nucleotide sequence: TGTGCCAGCAGCTTAGTCGGGAGCTACAATGAGCAGTTCTTC. Its protein is CASSLVGSYNEQFF.

The chain carries TRBV7-2 and TRBJ2-2; 7 bases fit TRBD2. This CDR3 is built from 15 residues. The J segment lost 0 bases and the V segment lost 3 bases, leaving 1 base of the junction unmatched. Per germline, CDR1 SGHTA and CDR2 FQGNSA. This CDR3 reads CASSFAGANTGELFF. As DNA, the CDR3 is TGTGCCAGCAGCTTTGCGGGAGCGAACACCGGGGAGCTGTTTTTT.

This clone was observed a handful of times. The chain has TRBV27 and TRBJ1-1, with D possibly matching TRBD1 (6 bases). V was clipped by 5 bases and J by 0 bases, with 16 bases between them. The CDR3 is 16 residues long. Germline V gene lookup returns CDR1 MNHEY and CDR2 SMNVEV (reference sequence). The CDR3, as DNA: TGTGCCAGCAGTAGGCCGGACAGAACCATGAACACTGAAGCTTTCTTT. It is translated as CASSRPDRTMNTEAFF.

The chain combines TRBV7-8 with TRBJ1-4, with D unclear. The CDR3 has 15 amino acids. Trimming shortened V by 5 bases and J by 2 bases, and 12 bases separated the two germline ends. Germline CDR1 reads SGHVS; CDR2 reads FQNEAQ. CDR3 in amino acids: CASSPAGWTNEKLFF. CDR3 bases: TGTGCCAGCAGCCCAGCGGGATGGACTAATGAAAAACTGTTTTTT.

V usage is TRBV6-4 and J usage is TRBJ1-2, with 7 bases aligning to TRBD1. The CDR3 has 14 residues. From germline, CDR1 is MRHNA and CDR2 SNTAGT. V was pared by 2 bases and J by 7 bases, with 7 bases of the junction left unmatched. In nucleotides, the CDR3 is TGTGCCAGCAGTGACAGGTACAGGGGTTCTGGCTACACCTTC. Amino acids: CASSDRYRGSGYTF.

The gene calls are TRBV28 and TRBJ1-1, with 7 bases aligning to TRBD1. Trimming removed 5 bases from V and 3 bases from J; junction bases left unmatched: 6. The CDR3 has 14 residues. Germline values: CDR1 MDHEN, CDR2 SYDVKM. The CDR3 DNA follows: TGTGCCAGCAGTCACCCGACAGGGTACACTGAAGCTTTCTTT. It translates to CASSHPTGYTEAFF.

The gene calls are TRBV5-6 and TRBJ1-1; D is possibly TRBD1 (5 bases). V lost 4 bases to trimming and J lost 4 bases, with 17 bases between them. This CDR3 comprises 15 residues. Germline CDR1 is SGHDT and CDR2 is YYEEEE. The CDR3 DNA is TGTGCCAGCAGCACCCGGGGGAGGGAGGGCACTGAAGCTTTCTTT. It encodes CASSTRGREGTEAFF. Using reference TRBV5-6 and TRBJ1-1 for the parts outside the CDR3, the full variable domain is DAGVTQSPTHLIKTRGQQVTLRCSPKSGHDTVSWYQQALGQGPQFIFQYYEEEERQRGNFPDRFSGHQFPNYSSELNVNALLLGDSALYLCASSTRGREGTEAFFGQGTRLTVV.

This clone is a singleton in its sample. The rearrangement uses TRBV7-7 and TRBJ2-1, with 8 bases identical to TRBD2. The junction had 10 bases not matched to a gene; V was cut back by 5 bases and J by 10 bases. CDR3 length: 14 residues. CDR1 and CDR2 (germline): SSHAT, FNYEAQ (reference sequence). CDR3 nucleotides: TGTGCCAGCAGCCTAAGCCGACCGGGGGGGGAGCAGTTCTTC. This gives the protein CASSLSRPGGEQFF.

The chain recombines TRBV18 with TRBJ2-5; 9 nucleotides align to TRBD1. The germline gives CDR1 KGHSH, CDR2 LQKENI. This CDR3 has 17 amino acids. Germline trimming cut 2 bases from V and 4 bases from J; bases unmatched to any gene: 11. The CDR3 bases are TGTGCCAGCTCACCAGACCCGGGACAGGGATTCAGAGAGACCCAGTACTTC. This translates into CASSPDPGQGFRETQYF. Full variable domain (remainder filled in from reference TRBV18 and TRBJ2-5): NAGVMQNPRHLVRRRGQEARLRCSPMKGHSHVYWYRQLPEEGLKFMVYLQKENIIDESGMPKERFSAEFPKEGPSILRIQQVVRGDSAAYFCASSPDPGQGFRETQYFGPGTRLLVL.

This chain connects TRBV18 to TRBJ1-1; unclear D gene. The ends were cut back, 1 base at V and 5 bases at J, with 8 bases in the middle. The CDR3 consists of 13 residues. The germline CDR1 and CDR2 sequences are KGHSH and LQKENI. The CDR3 nucleotides read TGTGCCAGCTCACCACTGGGAGATACTGAAGCTTTCTTT. It is translated as CASSPLGDTEAFF.

This clone came up a few times. This chain links TRBV18 with TRBJ1-4; D is possibly TRBD1 (5 bases). The CDR3 extends over 14 amino acids. The germline V gene has CDR1 KGHSH and CDR2 LQKENI. V was cut by 4 bases and J by 5 bases, with 11 bases left in between. This chain's CDR3 is CASSQGPGNEKLFF. DNA of the CDR3: TGTGCCAGCTCACAGGGGCCAGGGAATGAAAAACTGTTTTTT.

The V call is TRBV10-3, the J call TRBJ1-1; tentatively, D is TRBD1 (6 bases). Trimming shortened V by 6 bases and J by 2 bases, and 13 bases separated the two germline ends. The CDR3 runs 14 residues. Germline CDR1 and CDR2: ENHRY and SYGVKD. The DNA of the CDR3 is TGTGCCATCAGGGGACAAGGCCCAAACACTGAAGCTTTCTTT. Encoded protein: CAIRGQGPNTEAFF.

This chain uses TRBV19 with TRBJ2-7, with D unclear. V shed 4 bases and J shed 3 bases, with 13 bases lying between them. The CDR3 is 14 residues long. Germline V gene sequence: CDR1 LNHDA, CDR2 SQIVND (reference sequence). The CDR3 loop is CASSTLQELYEQYF. DNA of the CDR3: TGTGCCAGTAGTACCCTCCAAGAGCTCTACGAGCAGTACTTC.

This chain connects TRBV5-4 to TRBJ2-7, with D possibly TRBD2 on 5 matching bases. V lost 0 bases and J 6 bases, leaving 13 bases between the germline ends. Per germline, CDR1 SGHNT and CDR2 YYREEE (reference sequence). There are 14 residues in the CDR3. The CDR3 spells CASSLDGVPSEQYF. The CDR3 DNA follows: TGTGCCAGCAGCTTGGACGGGGTTCCGTCCGAGCAGTACTTC. The variable domain in full, completed from reference TRBV5-4 and TRBJ2-7, reads ETGVTQSPTHLIKTRGQQVTLRCSSQSGHNTVSWYQQALGQGPQFIFQYYREEENGRGNFPPRFSGLQFPNYSSELNVNALELDDSALYLCASSLDGVPSEQYFGPGTRLTVT.

The chain links TRBV18 to TRBJ2-1; D might be TRBD1 (5 bases). The CDR3 sequence is 17 residues long. From germline, CDR1 is KGHSH and CDR2 LQKENI. Between the trimmed V and J ends, which lost 3 bases and 5 bases, there was a span of 20 bases. The CDR3 DNA reads TGTGCCAGCTCACCTTTTGCAGGCAGGGCTAAGGACAATGAGCAGTTCTTC. It yields the protein CASSPFAGRAKDNEQFF.

The chain joins TRBV19 to TRBJ2-7; 8 bases line up with TRBD1. The CDR3 extends over 15 amino acids. The J segment lost 2 bases and the V segment lost 6 bases, leaving 9 bases of the junction unmatched. Germline V CDR1 and CDR2: LNHDA, SQIVND (reference sequence). DNA of the CDR3: TGTGCCAGTAGCCCTCGACAGGGGTCAGCCTACGAGCAGTACTTC. It translates to CASSPRQGSAYEQYF.

This sequence joins TRBV13 and TRBJ2-1; D remains ambiguous. V gave up 0 bases and J gave up 5 bases, with 8 bases separating them. Germline CDR1 PRHDT, CDR2 FYEKMQ (reference sequence). The CDR3 runs 14 residues. CDR3: CASSLGSDNNEQFF. CDR3 coding DNA: TGTGCCAGCAGCTTAGGCTCCGACAACAATGAGCAGTTCTTC.

The gene calls are TRBV7-9 and TRBJ2-2; TRBD1 matches at 8 bases. With V trimmed by 5 bases and J by 1 base, 6 bases remained unmatched. The CDR3 contains 16 residues. From germline, CDR1 is SEHNR and CDR2 FQNEAQ (reference sequence). CDR3 coding DNA: TGTGCCAGCAGCCCATCAGGGACAGGGAACACCGGGGAGCTGTTTTTT. Translation: CASSPSGTGNTGELFF.

This chain links TRBV11-2 with TRBJ1-2; 9 bases map to TRBD1. The V and J ends lost 3 bases and 7 bases, in that order; junction bases with no gene match: 6. The CDR3 covers 14 residues. CDR1 SGHAT and CDR2 FQNNGV come from the germline V gene. Here the CDR3 reads CASSFDRGEGGYTF. The CDR3 DNA follows: TGTGCCAGCAGCTTCGACAGGGGGGAGGGTGGCTACACCTTC.

The chain joins TRBV11-3 to TRBJ2-2; D not resolved. Per the germline V gene, CDR1 is SGHNT and CDR2 is YENEEA. This CDR3 has 14 residues. V shed 4 bases and J shed 5 bases, with 11 bases lying between them. The CDR3 sequence: CASSSSPVTGELFF. CDR3 DNA sequence: TGTGCCAGCAGCTCGTCCCCAGTGACCGGGGAGCTGTTTTTT.